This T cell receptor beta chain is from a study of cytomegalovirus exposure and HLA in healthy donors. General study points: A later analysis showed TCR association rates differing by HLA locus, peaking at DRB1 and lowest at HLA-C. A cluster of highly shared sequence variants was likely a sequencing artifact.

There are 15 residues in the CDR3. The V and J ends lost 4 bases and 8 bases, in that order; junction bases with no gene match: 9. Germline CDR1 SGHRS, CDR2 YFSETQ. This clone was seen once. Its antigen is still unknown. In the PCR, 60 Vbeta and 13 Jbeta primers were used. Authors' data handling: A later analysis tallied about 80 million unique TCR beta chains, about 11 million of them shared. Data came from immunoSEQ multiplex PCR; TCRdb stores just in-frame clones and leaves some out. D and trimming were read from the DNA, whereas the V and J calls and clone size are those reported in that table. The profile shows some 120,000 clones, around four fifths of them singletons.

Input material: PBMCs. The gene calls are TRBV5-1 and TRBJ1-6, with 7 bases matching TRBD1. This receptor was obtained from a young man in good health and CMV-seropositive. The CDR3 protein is CASSSGQASDSPLHF. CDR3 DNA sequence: TGCGCCAGCAGCAGCGGACAGGCTTCTGATTCACCCCTCCACTTT. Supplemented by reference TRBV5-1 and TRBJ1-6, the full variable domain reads KAGVTQTPRYLIKTRGQQVTLSCSPISGHRSVSWYQQTPGQGLQFLFEYFSETQRNKGNFPGRFSGRQFSNSRSEMNVSTLELGDSALYLCASSSGQASDSPLHFGNGTRLTVT.